This T cell receptor (beta chain) was identified in a study of T cells in Graves' hyperthyroidism and ophthalmopathy. Study observations and caveats: Peripheral blood also featured most of the thyroid clonotypes expanded above 0.001.

Concerning this clonotype: Its antigen remains unidentified.

The germline CDR1 and CDR2 sequences are MNHNS and SASEGT. J was trimmed by 4 bases and V by 6 bases; bases with no gene match: 7. The CDR3 is 14 amino acids. Amplification targeted TCR beta CDR3 regions from RNA transcripts. The primer set for the first-round RT-PCR of the TCR CDR3 was HTBI. From the multiplex PCR reads, TCRdb called clonotypes with MiXCR, one entry per CDR3 protein. The sample holds 200,000 to 250,000 distinct CDR3 sequences, approximately 17% seen once. Sequenced input: blood. The sequence was obtained from a man aged 45-65 years with Graves' hyperthyroidism. The chain recombines TRBV6-1 with TRBJ2-7, with 9 bases identical to TRBD2. The DNA for the CDR3 is TGTGCCAGCAGGGCCGGGACTAGCTTTTACGAGCAGTACTTC. It is translated as CASRAGTSFYEQYF.